A single sample is the source of the 10 T cell receptor beta chains below, sequenced in a study of CD8+CD57+ T cells in acquired aplastic anemia (dated by TCRdb to 2016 to 2019). The instrument was an Illumina HiSeq 2000. TCR beta VDJ combination and CDR3 sequence profiling used genomic DNA as the template. TCRdb itself trimmed the public reads at Q25 with fastp, ran MiXCR and retained productive beta chains. Merged by CDR3 protein, the rows form single entries marked with the most common genes and DNA. Across this sample there are around 180,000 distinct CDR3 sequences, with less than 65% seen only once. The ten most abundant clones make up 35% to 55% of the sample. The sample consisted of sorted CD4+, CD8+, or CD8+CD57+ T cells (not recorded which) from PBMCs. The receptors were gathered from a human donor with severe aplastic anemia or a healthy control (not recorded which).

The J gene is TRBJ2-1, the V gene TRBV29-1; D possibly corresponds to TRBD2 (7 bases). V lost 1 base to trimming and J lost 0 bases, with 13 bases between them. This CDR3 region has 16 residues. Germline-derived CDR1 and CDR2 are SQVTM and ANQGSEA. The CDR3 region has the DNA TGCAGCGTTGAAGGAGGGGGGGGGAGCTCCTACAATGAGCAGTTCTTC. This gives the protein CSVEGGGGSSYNEQFF.

This chain joins TRBV2 and TRBJ2-5; D is unresolved. Per germline, CDR1 SNHLY and CDR2 FYNNEI. V was clipped by 6 bases and J by 5 bases, with 10 bases between them. CDR3 length equals 12 residues. The CDR3, as DNA: TGTGCCAGCAGCCTCCCGGTGGAGACCCAGTACTTC. This gives the protein CASSLPVETQYF.

This clonotype has only one observation. The chain is built from TRBV14 and TRBJ2-7, with D unclear. The CDR3 spans 14 residues. Trimming took 2 bases from V and 6 from J, leaving 14 bases between them. Looked up from germline, CDR1 is SGHDN and CDR2 is FVKESK. CDR3 bases: TGTGCCAGCAGCCAAATGTCCTACGGCTCCGAGCAGTACTTC. Amino acids: CASSQMSYGSEQYF.

The chain carries TRBV5-1 and TRBJ2-5; no definite D call. The ends were cut back, 0 bases at V and 5 bases at J, with 11 bases in the middle. This CDR3 spans 14 amino acids. The germline gives CDR1 SGHRS, CDR2 YFSETQ. The CDR3 sequence: CASSLAVPWETQYF. The CDR3 nucleotides read TGCGCCAGCAGCTTGGCGGTACCCTGGGAGACCCAGTACTTC.

The chain recombines TRBV15 with TRBJ2-7; no clear D. Germline CDR1 is LNHNV and CDR2 is YYDKDF (reference sequence). Trimming pared 0 bases from V and 3 bases from J, leaving 6 bases between. The CDR3 consists of 13 residues. CDR3 bases: TGTGCCACCAGCAGAGAGGACCGCTACGAGCAGTACTTC. This codes for CATSREDRYEQYF.

Comment on this clonotype: Compared with germline, one end of the junction differs, possibly owing to a read error. This chain uses TRBV10-3 with TRBJ1-6; 9 bases map to TRBD1. CDR1 and CDR2 (germline): ENHRY, SYGVKD. The CDR3 covers 15 residues. The CDR3 reads CAFSRQGVDNSPLHF. CDR3 sequence (DNA): TGTGCCTTCAGTCGACAGGGGGTTGATAATTCACCCCTCCACTTT.

This clonotype was found a few times. V gene TRBV20-1 combines with J gene TRBJ2-7; 12 nucleotides align to TRBD2. This CDR3 is 14 amino acids long. Germline V gene lookup returns CDR1 DFQATT and CDR2 SNEGSKA (reference sequence). V was pared by 2 bases and J by 4 bases, with 3 bases of the junction left unmatched. In DNA, the CDR3 is TGCAGTGCTAGAACCGGGACTAGCGGGTACGAGCAGTACTTC. This codes for CSARTGTSGYEQYF.

The chain uses TRBV4-3 and TRBJ2-2; D remains unclear. CDR3 size: 10 residues. Germline loops: CDR1 LGHNA, CDR2 YSLEER. The CDR3 region is CAHAAGELFF. The CDR3 nucleotides read TGCGCTCACGCGGCCGGGGAGCTGTTTTTT.

The V and J genes are TRBV7-2 and TRBJ2-7, with no clear D. Trimming left V 6 bases short and J 12 bases short, with 21 bases between. From germline, CDR1 is SGHTA and CDR2 FQGNSA. CDR3 length equals 13 residues. The CDR3 coding sequence is TGTGCCAGCAGTTACCCCCCGGACGCAAAGCCGTACTTC. Translation: CASSYPPDAKPYF.

This clonotype was observed many times. The rearrangement joins TRBV19 to TRBJ2-7, with D possibly matching TRBD2 (5 bases). Germline CDR1 LNHDA, CDR2 SQIVND (reference sequence). This CDR3 comprises 15 residues. With 5 bases removed from V and 3 bases from J, the gap between germline ends came to 17 bases. The CDR3 region is CASSPRGEKYYEQYF. CDR3 DNA: TGTGCCAGTAGTCCCCGGGGAGAGAAATACTACGAGCAGTACTTC.